These T cell receptor beta chains were read from a single sample in a study of blood T cells in healthy people across ages. TCRdb re-called the 5' RACE reads with MiXCR, one entry per CDR3 protein. The repertoire holds just under 750,000 distinct CDR3 sequences, over 20% seen once, with roughly 22% in the top ten. Sequencing was carried out using blood. The receptors derive from a man in his sixties or seventies in good health. CDR3s include the opening cysteine and the closing phenylalanine or tryptophan. Each record gives: V gene, J gene, clone size, CDR3 protein. The listing skips clone size in some rows; elsewhere it reads once, few, many or a size class.

v_gene: TRBV12-3/TRBV12-4
j_gene: TRBJ2-5
abundance: NA
CDR3aa: CASSFRASIGAQYF

v_gene: TRBV20-1
j_gene: TRBJ2-1
abundance: NA
CDR3aa: CSAWLPTSGRRDEQFF

v_gene: TRBV11-2
j_gene: NA
abundance: few
CDR3aa: CASSLVRGRANEQFF

v_gene: TRBV3-1
j_gene: TRBJ1-2
abundance: NA
CDR3aa: CASSIHGQVLDGYAF

v_gene: TRBV3-1
j_gene: TRBJ2-1
abundance: NA
CDR3aa: CASSQGPSGFNEQFF

v_gene: TRBV5-1
j_gene: TRBJ2-3
abundance: many
CDR3aa: CASSSGQATDTQYF

v_gene: TRBV4-3
j_gene: TRBJ2-3
abundance: few
CDR3aa: CASSQDPGNFDTQYF

v_gene: TRBV7-9
j_gene: TRBJ1-6
abundance: NA
CDR3aa: CASSLGSPQGHSPLHF

v_gene: TRBV7-8
j_gene: TRBJ2-1
abundance: NA
CDR3aa: CASSLVNRVNEQFF

v_gene: TRBV20-1
j_gene: TRBJ1-2
abundance: many
CDR3aa: CSARPDSYYGYTF

v_gene: TRBV6-6
j_gene: TRBJ2-1
abundance: NA
CDR3aa: CASSRWTVGNEQFF

v_gene: TRBV7-2
j_gene: TRBJ1-4
abundance: NA
CDR3aa: CASSLSSGTNEKLFF

v_gene: TRBV20-1
j_gene: TRBJ2-3
abundance: NA
CDR3aa: CSARGLGLAGDRSTDTQYF

v_gene: TRBV10-3
j_gene: NA
abundance: NA
CDR3aa: CAISATSGSGNEQFF